Detailed here is one T cell receptor (beta chain). Its antigen target is currently unknown. Within one base of it there is no much larger clone, and no base qualities were kept. The data derive from a study of graft-versus-host responses after intestinal transplantation (dated by TCRdb to about 2021). As for the study more broadly: Multivisceral, liver-intestinal, or isolated intestinal transplants were received by the recipients. Alloreactive clones were identified by sequencing pre-transplant mixed lymphocyte reaction products and comparing these products with unstimulated pre-transplant donor and recipient T cells. Rather than going through the commercial service, samples from a few later patients were sequenced in-house on an Illumina MiSeq and processed with MiXCR. A peak of at least 4% donor T cells among recipient peripheral blood mononuclear cells was the definition used for donor T cell macrochimerism. Bulk TCR-beta CDR3 sequencing was used to track graft-versus-host and host-versus-graft alloreactive T cell clones in the graft, circulation and bone marrow after intestinal transplantation. The cohort enrolled around 25 intestinal transplant recipients including one retransplant, and 3 patients lacking pretransplant specimens were excluded. Every recipient was given anti-thymocyte globulin induction, then maintenance tacrolimus and steroids for around three years. What the study reported, not specific to this receptor: Patients with donor T cell macrochimerism had high GvH to HvG T cell clonal ratios in their allografts. The relatively low number and heterogeneity of intestinal transplant patients limited the conclusions. Early after transplant, peak levels of circulating GvH clones were found to be associated with declines in HvG clones. GvH clones were detected in recipient bone marrow, and some of these GvH clones were observed earlier in ileal mucosa or blood, consistent with an intestinal mucosal origin.

The CDR3 holds 13 amino acids from the cysteine to the phenylalanine. The only DNA kept is the CDR3, 39 bases in frame from the first base. V is pared back by 5 bases and J by 1 base, with 5 bases lying between the germline termini. Sequences LNHDA (CDR1) and SQIVND (CDR2) are obtained from the germline V gene (reference sequence). The library was generated by the immunoSEQ multiplex PCR assay. For most patients, high-throughput TCR-beta CDR3 sequencing of genomic DNA was performed by Adaptive Biotechnologies. As for the authors' bioinformatics: TCR sequencing data for around 19 patients were retrieved from Adaptive's ImmunoSEQ software; a few other patients were processed with MiXCR and VDJtools. Because the origin of CDR3 nucleotide sequences shared between donor and recipient could not be assigned, those sequences were removed. To count as alloreactive, a clone needed at least 2-fold expansion over unstimulated cells and a minimum CFSE-low frequency of 0.002% (template counts) or 0.001% (read counts). A clone was considered mappable if detected in the sequenced pre-transplant spleen, lymph node, or MLR CFSE-low populations of the donor or recipient. The cumulative frequency of alloreactive clones was calculated as a percentage of all sequences, weighted by copy number. TCRdb stores this immuneACCESS table with in-frame sequences only. Part of the clones is absent; in the studies checked, under half of the shortfall reflects unresolved V genes, and no reason is known for the rest. That table supplies the V and J calls and clone size; D and trimming were determined from the DNA. The sample table contains 25,000 to 35,000 clones; only one count was recorded for 70% to 90% of them. The ten largest clones take up 11% of the sample.

Blood samples were collected up to 4 times in the first month after transplant and then at least monthly when available. This sequence uses TRBV19 and TRBJ2-2; TRBD2 is a weak D gene call, 5 bases matching. This TCR derives from a human patient who received an intestinal transplant, so some T cells may come from the graft donor. Sequencing was performed on PBMCs, taken 450 to 460 days after intestinal transplantation. The CDR3 loop reads CASSEGNTGELFF. The DNA sequence reads TGTGCCAGTAGTGAGGGGAACACCGGGGAGCTGTTTTTT.